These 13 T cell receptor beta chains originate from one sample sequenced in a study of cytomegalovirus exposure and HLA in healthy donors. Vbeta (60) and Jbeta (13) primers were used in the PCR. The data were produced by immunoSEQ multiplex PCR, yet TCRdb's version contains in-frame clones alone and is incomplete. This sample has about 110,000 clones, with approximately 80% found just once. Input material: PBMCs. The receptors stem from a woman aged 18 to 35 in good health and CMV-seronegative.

The chain's CDR3 is CASSPQGLGTEAFF. The CDR3 nucleotides are TGTGCCAGCTCACCTCAGGGCTTGGGCACTGAAGCTTTCTTT. This chain links TRBV18 with TRBJ1-1; D might be TRBD1 (5 bases). Germline values: CDR1 KGHSH, CDR2 LQKENI. The V gene lost 3 bases and the J gene lost 4 bases, with 12 bases spanning the gap. The CDR3 sequence is 14 residues long. The whole variable domain, filled in from reference TRBV18 and TRBJ1-1, reads NAGVMQNPRHLVRRRGQEARLRCSPMKGHSHVYWYRQLPEEGLKFMVYLQKENIIDESGMPKERFSAEFPKEGPSILRIQQVVRGDSAAYFCASSPQGLGTEAFFGQGTRLTVV.

CDR3 region: CASSLTGGGTTEAFF. The CDR3 nucleotides are TGTGCCAGCAGCTTGACAGGGGGTGGGACCACTGAAGCTTTCTTT. The chain joins TRBV7-2 to TRBJ1-1, with 9 bases that match TRBD1. Trimming took 3 bases from V and 4 from J; bases not matched to a gene: 6. This CDR3 has 15 amino acids. CDR1 SGHTA and CDR2 FQGNSA come from the germline V gene.

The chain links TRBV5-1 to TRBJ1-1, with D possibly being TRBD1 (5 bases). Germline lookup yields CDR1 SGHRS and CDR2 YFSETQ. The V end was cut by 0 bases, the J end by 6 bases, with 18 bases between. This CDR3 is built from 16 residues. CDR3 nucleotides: TGCGCCAGCAGCTTGGTTAGTCCAGGGCGGTACGCTGAAGCTTTCTTT. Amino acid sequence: CASSLVSPGRYAEAFF.

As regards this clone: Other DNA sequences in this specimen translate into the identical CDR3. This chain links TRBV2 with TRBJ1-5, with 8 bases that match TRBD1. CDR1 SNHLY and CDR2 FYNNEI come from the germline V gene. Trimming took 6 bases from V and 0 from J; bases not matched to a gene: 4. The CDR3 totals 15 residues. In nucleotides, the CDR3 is TGTGCCAGCAGGGGGACAGGTGATAGCAATCAGCCCCAGCATTTT. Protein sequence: CASRGTGDSNQPQHF. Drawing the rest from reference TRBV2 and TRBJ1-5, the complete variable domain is EPEVTQTPSHQVTQMGQEVILRCVPISNHLYFYWYRQILGQKVEFLVSFYNNEISEKSEIFDDQFSVERPDGSNFTLKIRSTKLEDSAMYFCASRGTGDSNQPQHFGDGTRLSIL.

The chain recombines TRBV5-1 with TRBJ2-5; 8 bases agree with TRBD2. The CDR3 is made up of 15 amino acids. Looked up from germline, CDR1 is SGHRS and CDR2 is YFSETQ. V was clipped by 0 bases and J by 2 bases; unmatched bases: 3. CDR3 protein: CASSLVPGGQETQYF. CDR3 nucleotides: TGCGCCAGCAGCTTGGTGCCGGGGGGGCAAGAGACCCAGTACTTC. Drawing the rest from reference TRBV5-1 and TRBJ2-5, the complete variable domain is KAGVTQTPRYLIKTRGQQVTLSCSPISGHRSVSWYQQTPGQGLQFLFEYFSETQRNKGNFPGRFSGRQFSNSRSEMNVSTLELGDSALYLCASSLVPGGQETQYFGPGTRLLVL.

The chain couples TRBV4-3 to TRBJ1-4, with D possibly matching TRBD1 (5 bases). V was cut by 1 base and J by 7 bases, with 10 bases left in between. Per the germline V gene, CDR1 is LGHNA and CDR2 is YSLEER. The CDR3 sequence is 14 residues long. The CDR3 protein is CASSQGGWGEKLFF. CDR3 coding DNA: TGCGCCAGCAGCCAAGGGGGCTGGGGTGAAAAACTGTTTTTT.

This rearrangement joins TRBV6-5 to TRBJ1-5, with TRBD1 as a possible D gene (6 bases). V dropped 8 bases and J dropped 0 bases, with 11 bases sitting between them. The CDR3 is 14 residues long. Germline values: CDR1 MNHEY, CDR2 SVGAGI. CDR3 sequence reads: CASSGDLSNQPQHF. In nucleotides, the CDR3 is TGTGCCAGCTCAGGGGACCTTAGCAATCAGCCCCAGCATTTT.

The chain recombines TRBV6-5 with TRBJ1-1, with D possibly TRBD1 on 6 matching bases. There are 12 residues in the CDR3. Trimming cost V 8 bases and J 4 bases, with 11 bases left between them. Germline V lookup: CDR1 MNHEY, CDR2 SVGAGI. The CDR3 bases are TGTGCCAGCTTTACAGGGAGCACTGAAGCTTTCTTT. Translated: CASFTGSTEAFF.

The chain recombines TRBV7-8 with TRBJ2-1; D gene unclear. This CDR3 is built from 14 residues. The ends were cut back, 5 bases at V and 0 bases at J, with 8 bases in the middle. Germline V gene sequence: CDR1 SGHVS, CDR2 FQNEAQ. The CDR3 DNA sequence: TGTGCCAGCAGCCCCAGGCACTCCTACAATGAGCAGTTCTTC. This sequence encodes CASSPRHSYNEQFF.

The CDR3 coding sequence is TGTGCCAGCAGCTCCGGTGAGACCCAGTACTTC. This gives the protein CASSSGETQYF. This rearrangement joins TRBV7-7 to TRBJ2-5; D is ambiguous. Per germline, CDR1 SSHAT and CDR2 FNYEAQ (reference sequence). This CDR3 spans 11 amino acids. V was pared by 4 bases and J by 5 bases, with 5 bases between.

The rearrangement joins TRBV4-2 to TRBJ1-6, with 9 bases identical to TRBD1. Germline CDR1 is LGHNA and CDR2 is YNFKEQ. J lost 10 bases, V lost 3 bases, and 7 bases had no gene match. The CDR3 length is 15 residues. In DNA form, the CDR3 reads TGTGCCAGCAGCCAGGACGGGACAGGGTCATCACCCCTCCACTTT. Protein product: CASSQDGTGSSPLHF.

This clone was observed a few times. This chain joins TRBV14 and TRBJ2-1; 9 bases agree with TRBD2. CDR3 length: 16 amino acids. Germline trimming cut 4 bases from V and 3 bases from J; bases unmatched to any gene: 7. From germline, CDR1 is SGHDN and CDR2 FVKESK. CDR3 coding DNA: TGTGCCAGCAGCCCTCCTAGCGGGACCTACTACAATGAGCAGTTCTTC. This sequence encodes CASSPPSGTYYNEQFF.

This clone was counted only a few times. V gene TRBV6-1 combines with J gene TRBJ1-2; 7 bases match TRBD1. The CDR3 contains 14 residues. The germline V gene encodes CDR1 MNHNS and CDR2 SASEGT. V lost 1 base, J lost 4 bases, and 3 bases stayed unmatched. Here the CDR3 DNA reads TGTGCCAGCAGTGAAGACCGGACAGGCTATGGCTACACCTTC. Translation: CASSEDRTGYGYTF.